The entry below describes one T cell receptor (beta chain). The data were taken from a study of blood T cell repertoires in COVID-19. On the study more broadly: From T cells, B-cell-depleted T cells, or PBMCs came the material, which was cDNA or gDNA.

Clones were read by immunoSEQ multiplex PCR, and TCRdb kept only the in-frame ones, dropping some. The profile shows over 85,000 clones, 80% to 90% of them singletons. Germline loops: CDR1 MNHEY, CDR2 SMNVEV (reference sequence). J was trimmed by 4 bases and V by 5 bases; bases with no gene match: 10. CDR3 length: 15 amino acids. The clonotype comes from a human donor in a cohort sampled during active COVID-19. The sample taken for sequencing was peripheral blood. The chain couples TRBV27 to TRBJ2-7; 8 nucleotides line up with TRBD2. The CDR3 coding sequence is TGTGCCAGCAGTCCCCGGGAGGGCCCGAGGTACGAGCAGTACTTC. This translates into CASSPREGPRYEQYF.